The next 13 T cell receptor beta chains were all read from a single sample in a study of T cell clonality in common variable immunodeficiency. Data came from immunoSEQ multiplex PCR; TCRdb stores just in-frame clones and leaves some out. Sampling found fewer than 65,000 clones, none seen once. The sample was peripheral blood mononuclear cells. The receptors stem from a person aged 18-70 years in good health.

The sample holds many counts of this clone. The observed sequence ends 3 residues before the CDR3 terminus, with the missing tail filled in from the germline J gene. This chain joins TRBV7-2 and TRBJ1-5; 7 positions match TRBD1. The V gene end was trimmed by 8 bases and the J gene end by 2 bases; junction bases not matched to a gene: 9. The CDR3 is 15 amino acids. Germline assignment: CDR1 SGHTA and CDR2 FQGNSA. The chain's CDR3 is CASGSPGQGNQPQHF. The CDR3 DNA, read in part, is TGTGCCAGCGGCTCGCCCGGACAGGGCAATCAGCCC.

In this sample, this clone turned up many times. The read halts 3 residues ahead of the CDR3 end, with the missing end drawn from the germline J gene. V usage is TRBV5-1 and J usage is TRBJ2-1, with TRBD2 identical over 8 bases. The CDR3 covers 19 residues. From germline, CDR1 is SGHRS and CDR2 YFSETQ. The J segment lost 2 bases and the V segment lost 6 bases, leaving 19 bases of the junction unmatched. The CDR3 spells CASKRRASGRTAPYNEQFF. The DNA read from the CDR3 is TGCGCCAGCAAGAGGCGGGCTAGCGGGCGGACGGCCCCCTACAATGAG.

Note on this clone: The read terminates 3 residues before the CDR3 end, so the remaining end is supplied by the germline J gene. The chain links TRBV6-1 to TRBJ2-2, with D maybe TRBD1 (5 bases). CDR3 length: 15 amino acids. Germline assignment: CDR1 MNHNS and CDR2 SASEGT. Incomplete CDR3 DNA: TGTGCCAGCAGTGACGACCCCTCTGGGGCCAACGTG. It specifies CASSDDPSGANV. In full, the CDR3 reads CASSDDPSGANVLFF.

A few counts support this clone. The read gets to within 3 residues of the CDR3 end, and the germline J gene fills in the rest. The chain links TRBV5-6 to TRBJ2-4; no clear D. The CDR3 consists of 13 residues. Germline lookup yields CDR1 SGHDT and CDR2 YYEEEE. The sequenced CDR3 bases are TGTGCCAGCAGCTTTGAGAATAACTATGGT. Its translation is CASSFENNYG. The whole CDR3 region reads CASSFENNYGQYF.

This clone was observed at least ten times. The read falls 3 residues short of the CDR3 end, and the missing part is taken from the germline J gene. The rearrangement links TRBV5-1 to TRBJ1-5; TRBD1 agrees at 9 bases. V dropped 4 bases and J dropped 0; count of bases not matched to a gene: 11. The length of the CDR3 is 18 residues. Germline V CDR1 and CDR2: SGHRS, YFSETQ. The CDR3 bases that were read are TGCGCCAGCAGCCCCGGGACAGGGTTGTCTGTTAGCAATCAGCCC. Residues: CASSPGTGLSVSNQP. The complete CDR3 protein is CASSPGTGLSVSNQPQHF.

At least ten counts were recorded for this clone. Coverage ceases 3 residues before the CDR3 finishes, and the germline J gene fills in the end. V and J are TRBV5-1 and TRBJ2-5; 11 bases line up with TRBD2. Germline V lookup: CDR1 SGHRS, CDR2 YFSETQ. The CDR3 totals 16 residues. V lost 1 base, J lost 5 bases, and 7 bases stayed unmatched. CDR3 region: CASSLRTSGGSETQYF. CDR3 DNA (partial): TGCGCCAGCAGCTTGCGTACTAGCGGGGGATCGGAGACC. The variable domain in full, with the rest retrieved from reference TRBV5-1 and TRBJ2-5, is KAGVTQTPRYLIKTRGQQVTLSCSPISGHRSVSWYQQTPGQGLQFLFEYFSETQRNKGNFPGRFSGRQFSNSRSEMNVSTLELGDSALYLCASSLRTSGGSETQYFGPGTRLLVL.

This clone was detected ten times or more. The read stops 3 residues short of the end of the CDR3; the missing end is completed from the germline J gene. The chain carries TRBV5-6 and TRBJ2-1, with TRBD1 matching 10 bases. This CDR3 spans 14 amino acids. Germline trimming cut 5 bases from V and 1 base from J; bases unmatched to any gene: 0. Germline V CDR1 and CDR2: SGHDT, YYEEEE. CDR3 loop: CASRGQGSYNEQFF. CDR3 DNA (partial): TGTGCCAGCAGGGGACAGGGGTCCTACAATGAG.

This clone was seen repeatedly, ten times or more. The DNA ends 3 residues before the CDR3 does, and the rest of the CDR3 is filled in from the germline J gene. The J gene is TRBJ2-3, the V gene TRBV2; 10 nucleotides align to TRBD2. Per the germline V gene, CDR1 is SNHLY and CDR2 is FYNNEI. This CDR3 region has 15 residues. The J segment lost 0 bases and the V segment lost 8 bases, leaving 5 bases of the junction unmatched. The CDR3: CASQGLATSTDTQYF. Incomplete CDR3 DNA: TGTGCCAGCCAGGGACTAGCGACTAGCACAGATACG.

Comment on this clone: Coverage ceases 3 residues before the CDR3 finishes, and the germline J gene fills in the end. The V gene is TRBV5-1, the J gene TRBJ2-3; D is perhaps TRBD1 or TRBD2 (5 bases each). Germline assignment: CDR1 SGHRS and CDR2 YFSETQ. The CDR3 is 15 amino acids. Partial CDR3 DNA: TGCGCCAGCAGGGGAAGAGGGGCGGCTGAAGAGACG. Translating gives CASRGRGAAEET. The entire CDR3 sequence reads CASRGRGAAEETQYF. Variable domain in full (rest from reference TRBV5-1 and TRBJ2-3): KAGVTQTPRYLIKTRGQQVTLSCSPISGHRSVSWYQQTPGQGLQFLFEYFSETQRNKGNFPGRFSGRQFSNSRSEMNVSTLELGDSALYLCASRGRGAAEETQYFGPGTRLTVL.

This clone was counted at least ten times. The DNA ends 3 residues before the CDR3 does, and the rest of the CDR3 is filled in from the germline J gene. The gene calls are TRBV19 and TRBJ2-1; 8 nucleotides line up with TRBD2. The CDR3 is made up of 13 amino acids. With 5 bases clipped from V and 7 bases from J, the junction kept 4 bases outside the gene matches. CDR1 LNHDA and CDR2 SQIVND come from the germline V gene (reference sequence). The CDR3 reads CASSSTSGNEQFF. The CDR3 DNA, read in part, is TGTGCCAGTAGTTCCACTAGCGGTAATGAG.

This clone was seen at least ten times. The DNA ends 3 residues before the CDR3 does, and the rest of the CDR3 is filled in from the germline J gene. The J gene is TRBJ1-3, the V gene TRBV10-3, with D possibly TRBD1 on 5 matching bases. The CDR3 covers 16 residues. In germline, CDR1 is ENHRY, CDR2 SYGVKD. V lost 4 bases and J 0 bases, leaving 13 bases between the germline ends. CDR3 amino acids: CAISGGRDISGNTIYF. The CDR3 bases that were read are TGTGCCATCAGTGGGGGCCGGGATATCTCTGGAAACACC.

There are many counts of this clone. Read sequence stops 3 residues before the CDR3 end, and the germline J gene provides the missing end. The genes are TRBV19 and TRBJ2-3; 7 bases map to TRBD1. The CDR3 runs to 14 residues. Unmatched junction bases numbered 5, after V lost 6 bases and J lost 2 bases. Germline CDR1 is LNHDA and CDR2 is SQIVND (reference sequence). The CDR3 loop is CASRSGQITDTQYF. CDR3 DNA, as far as it was read: TGTGCCAGTAGATCGGGACAGATCACAGATACG.

The table lists this clone with many counts. The read is 3 residues too short to cover the CDR3 end, so that end is filled in from the germline J gene. The V and J genes are TRBV7-2 and TRBJ2-1; tentatively, D is TRBD1 (5 bases). With 0 bases removed from V and 5 bases from J, the gap between germline ends came to 11 bases. The germline V gene has CDR1 SGHTA and CDR2 FQGNSA. This CDR3 has 15 residues. The CDR3 here is CASSLAQGAHNEQFF. CDR3 DNA (partial): TGTGCCAGCAGCTTAGCGCAGGGTGCGCACAATGAG.